The 7 T cell receptor beta chains reported below all come from one sample, sequenced in a study of a mutant IDH1 vaccine in newly diagnosed glioma. Time point: week 23, last vaccination. One vaccine dose held 300 ug of mutant IDH1 20-mer peptide and came with topical imiquimod. Antigens of these TCRs are unknown. Sequencing used immunoSEQ multiplex PCR; TCRdb keeps in-frame clones, though not all of them. Of 35,000 to 50,000 clones listed, approximately 84% were seen once; the top ten hold about 2.2%. Sequenced here: PBMCs, sampled from a glioma patient whose treatment included an IDH1 peptide vaccine. The source of these receptors is a woman aged 18-35 years with glioma. Some clones in this sample may be carry-over from other donors' samples.

The rearrangement uses TRBV7-2 and TRBJ1-2; no definite D call. The CDR3 length is 18 residues. Germline CDR1 and CDR2: SGHTA and FQGNSA. V was shortened by 1 base and J by 2 bases, with 20 bases between the two germline ends. DNA of the CDR3: TGTGCCAGCAGCTTAGGGCGTAGACTCGTAGATTCAAACTATGGCTACACCTTC. Amino acids: CASSLGRRLVDSNYGYTF. The full variable domain, with the rest looked up from reference TRBV7-2 and TRBJ1-2, is GAGVSQSPSNKVTEKGKDVELRCDPISGHTALYWYRQSLGQGLEFLIYFQGNSAPDKSGLPSDRFSAERTGGSVSTLTIQRTQQEDSAVYLCASSLGRRLVDSNYGYTFGSGTRLTVV.

The chain carries TRBV5-4 and TRBJ2-3; 14 positions match TRBD2. The CDR3 runs to 16 residues. Germline CDR1 is SGHNT and CDR2 is YYREEE (reference sequence). Trimming cost V 1 base and J 8 bases; bases outside gene matches: 6. The DNA of the CDR3 is TGTGCCAGCAGCTTGAGGACTAGCGGGGGGCCGGCTACGCAGTATTTT. It specifies CASSLRTSGGPATQYF.

This clone was counted between two and nine times. One end of the junction does not line up with germline, which may come from a read error. The V call is TRBV7-3, the J call TRBJ2-7; 8 positions agree with TRBD1. This CDR3 is 15 amino acids long. CDR1 and CDR2 from the germline V gene are SGHTA and FQGTGA. The CDR3 region is CASSLNRGIPYEQYF. For the CDR3, the DNA is TGTGCCAGCAGCTTAAACAGGGGGATTCCCTACGAGCAGTACTTT.

The chain recombines TRBV7-2 with TRBJ1-2, with 9 bases identical to TRBD1. The V segment lost 5 bases and the J segment 7 bases; nucleotides outside the gene matches: 14. In germline, CDR1 is SGHTA, CDR2 FQGNSA. The CDR3 consists of 16 residues. The CDR3 sequence: CASSPVSGQGPRGYTF. The CDR3 bases are TGTGCCAGCAGCCCCGTTTCGGGACAGGGTCCCCGTGGCTACACCTTC.

The chain is built from TRBV6-6 and TRBJ1-2, with TRBD1 as a possible D gene (6 bases). Germline V gives CDR1 MNHNY, CDR2 SVGAGI (reference sequence). Trimming stripped 5 bases from V and 1 base from J, with 14 bases between. CDR3 length equals 15 residues. Here the CDR3 reads CASSARTAINYGYTF. In DNA form, the CDR3 reads TGTGCCAGCAGTGCCAGGACAGCGATTAACTATGGCTACACCTTC.

V is TRBV14 and J is TRBJ2-7, with 7 bases fitting TRBD1. V lost 3 bases to trimming and J lost 7 bases; unmatched junction nucleotides: 9. CDR1 SGHDN and CDR2 FVKESK come from the germline V gene. The CDR3 totals 14 residues. The CDR3 is CASSQLRDRGEQYF. In DNA form, the CDR3 reads TGTGCCAGCAGCCAGCTCCGGGACAGAGGGGAGCAGTACTTC.

The J gene is TRBJ1-2, the V gene TRBV5-1; 10 nucleotides match TRBD1. The CDR3 length is 15 residues. CDR1 is SGHRS and CDR2 is YFSETQ in the germline V gene. V dropped 4 bases and J dropped 8; count of bases not matched to a gene: 11. CDR3 coding DNA: TGCGCCAGCAGCAGCTACCCCGGGACAGGGGTCGGCTACACCTTC. Its protein product is CASSSYPGTGVGYTF.